This T cell receptor (beta chain) was sequenced for a study of cytomegalovirus exposure and HLA in healthy donors. Across the study: The roughly 110 validation repertoires were reported in a later analysis to have been generated on the same platform as the roughly 630 first-cohort repertoires. Points from the study as a whole: As was reported, the classifier diagnosed cytomegalovirus status with high specificity and sensitivity.

Data came from immunoSEQ multiplex PCR; TCRdb stores just in-frame clones and leaves some out. This sample carries fewer than 130,000 clones, roughly nine tenths of them seen once, and the ten largest clones take about 1.9%. Comments on this clone: What it binds is not known.

Germline CDR1 is SGHNT and CDR2 is YENEEA. The CDR3 sequence is 15 residues long. V lost 5 bases and J lost 6; bases outside the gene matches: 10. The sequence was obtained from a woman aged 18-29 years in good health and CMV-seronegative. Sequencing was carried out using PBMCs. The V call is TRBV11-3, the J call TRBJ2-3; 8 bases map to TRBD1. The CDR3 loop reads CASSLSQGAGDTQYF. The DNA for the CDR3 is TGTGCCAGCAGCCTAAGTCAGGGGGCAGGTGATACGCAGTATTTT.